Listed below are T cell receptor beta chains from one sample, sequenced in a study of blood T cell repertoires in COVID-19. TCRdb's table, derived via immunoSEQ multiplex PCR, lists solely in-frame clones and lacks some. The sample yields hundreds of thousands of clones, about nine tenths seen once. Specimen: PBMCs or T cells enriched from blood (not recorded which). The receptors here all came from a man aged 55-75 years who had recovered from COVID-19. CDR3s leave out the opening cysteine and the closing phenylalanine or tryptophan. Each record gives: CDR3 protein, V gene, CDR3 length, J gene.

ASSLPVTGGNQPQH	TRBV6-6	14	TRBJ1-5
ASRLNEYQETQY	TRBV5-5	12	TRBJ2-5
AKTTSRGDTQY	TRBV28	11	TRBJ2-3
AISDRDHGEKLF	TRBV10-3	12	TRBJ1-4
ASSHGRKVYNEQF	TRBV3-1/TRBV3-2	13	TRBJ2-1
ASSLTSENNEQF	TRBV5-1	12	TRBJ2-1
ASSSTLAGAYNEQF	TRBV7-2	14	TRBJ2-1
ASSLTGTVYEQY	TRBV5-1	12	TRBJ2-7
ASSLEGQGVTEAF	TRBV5-1	13	TRBJ1-1
ASTPGGAYTEAF	TRBV7-2	12	TRBJ1-1
ASSEQGNGNIQY	TRBV5-1	12	TRBJ2-4
ASSLRGSLSYEQY	TRBV6-5	13	TRBJ2-7
ASSLGGQWFAGNTIY	TRBV5-6	15	TRBJ1-3
ASSLTTSYNEQF	TRBV6-5	12	TRBJ2-1
ATSLQGGRTEAF	TRBV24-1	12	TRBJ1-1
ARTGQRSSYEQY	TRBV6-4	12	TRBJ2-7
ASSPRDSPTGELF	TRBV19	13	TRBJ2-2
ASKFWTSGRDLNTGELF	TRBV2	17	TRBJ2-2
ASSPVYGNTIY	TRBV7-9	11	TRBJ1-3
ASSLASGQTGNTIY	TRBV5-5	14	TRBJ1-3
SGGALDYGYT	TRBV29-1	10	TRBJ1-2
ASSYAGQGAPGNEQF	TRBV6-2/TRBV6-3	15	TRBJ2-1
ASSLQEHYEQY	TRBV5-1	11	TRBJ2-7
ASSPGGGGNEKLF	TRBV28	13	TRBJ1-4
ASSLSPAGFTYNEQF	TRBV7-3	15	TRBJ2-1
ATNSGGNNGEQF	TRBV15	12	TRBJ2-1
ATSEADTDGYT	TRBV24-1	11	TRBJ1-2
ASSRLAGNYNEQF	TRBV6-2/TRBV6-3	13	TRBJ2-1
ATSDNRQAQETQY	TRBV24-1	13	TRBJ2-5
ASSTPGTGTVEQY	TRBV19	13	TRBJ2-7
ASSQSIRGTGELF	TRBV4-3	13	TRBJ2-2
ASSMGQTGTDTQY	TRBV19	13	TRBJ2-3
ASSLTGTGRKTQY	TRBV7-2	13	TRBJ2-5
ASSSTGFVETQY	TRBV7-2	12	TRBJ2-5
ASSQEASGSQGRYNEQF	TRBV4-1	17	TRBJ2-1
ASSQDPHSNQPQH	TRBV4-2	13	TRBJ1-5
ASSPGQGLETQY	TRBV5-1	12	TRBJ2-5
ASSLLVANEKLF	TRBV2	12	TRBJ1-4
ASSRGWGGTDTQY	TRBV4-3	13	TRBJ2-3
ASSFGQVGTNEKLF	TRBV5-5	14	TRBJ1-4
ASSQAGTSRYEQY	TRBV4-2	13	TRBJ2-7
ASSRTGGTYNEQF	TRBV7-9	13	TRBJ2-1
ASSHSPGTGASEQY	TRBV28	14	TRBJ2-7
ASSPDRAGNTIY	TRBV18	12	TRBJ1-3
ASRPAGLTDTQY	TRBV6-5	12	TRBJ2-3
ASSYTGQETFDIQY	TRBV6-2/TRBV6-3	14	TRBJ2-4
ASSGAGGLSTDTQY	TRBV10-1	14	TRBJ2-3
ASSYQAGRKNSPLH	TRBV6-5	14	TRBJ1-6
ASSVVGQIEADTQY	TRBV9	14	TRBJ2-3
ASSLDRGREQF	TRBV5-6	11	TRBJ2-1
ASSSGLYYGYT	TRBV11-2	11	TRBJ1-2
ASSVGVAGSYNEQF	TRBV5-1	14	TRBJ2-1
ASSYSNSHSYEQY	TRBV6-5	13	TRBJ2-7
AWSTSSSGANVLT	TRBV30	13	TRBJ2-6
ASSLISTEAF	TRBV28	10	TRBJ1-1
ASSNSQGPTGEQY	TRBV14	13	TRBJ2-7
ASSQTSGASTDTQY	TRBV4-2	14	TRBJ2-3
ASSQFLPTGSGEKLF	TRBV4-1	15	TRBJ1-4
ASSLTVGGPTGVDEQY	TRBV7-3	16	TRBJ2-7